This T cell receptor (beta chain) was identified during a study of blood T cell repertoires in COVID-19. Turning to the study itself: Researchers got acute and convalescent COVID-19 samples from the United States, Italy and Spain. Sources were T cells, B-cell-depleted T cells, or PBMCs; the material itself was cDNA or gDNA.

As originally analysed: Amplification of reference gene primers provided the estimated nucleated cell counts. Here immunoSEQ multiplex PCR was the method, and the copy in TCRdb shows in-frame clones only, minus some. That table is the source of V, J and clone size, and D and trimming were worked out from the DNA. The sample includes under 500,000 clones, around 88% of them seen just once. Germline V gene data show CDR1 as LNHNV and CDR2 as YYDKDF (reference sequence). This CDR3 has 16 residues. V gave up 1 base and J gave up 5 bases; unmatched junction bases: 5. The clonotype was recovered from a woman between 25 and 40 years old with acute or convalescent COVID-19. The J gene is TRBJ2-3, the V gene TRBV15, with 11 positions matching TRBD2. The sample comprised peripheral blood. The CDR3 bases are TGTGCCACCAGCAGAGCAGGCACTAGCGGGGGAGATACGCAGTATTTT. It specifies CATSRAGTSGGDTQYF.